This T cell receptor beta chain was documented in a study of T cells in Graves' hyperthyroidism and ophthalmopathy. The study, taken as a whole, reports: Blood also showed most of the thyroid clonotypes that were expanded above 0.001.

Germline V gene lookup returns CDR1 DFQATT and CDR2 SNEGSKA (reference sequence). The V and J ends lost 7 bases and 7 bases respectively, with 17 bases between them. The CDR3 length is 13 residues. This clonotype was recorded many times. Its antigen remains unknown. Amplification of TCR beta CDR3 regions was performed using RNA transcripts as template. HTBI primers were used for first-round RT-PCR of the TCR CDR3. TCRdb re-analysed the multiplex PCR reads in MiXCR, keeping a single row per CDR3 protein. The sample records roughly 500,000 distinct CDR3 sequences, about 14% being singletons. Source material: blood. This chain links TRBV20-1 with TRBJ2-1; maybe TRBD2 (6 bases). The source is a woman in her 30s with Graves' hyperthyroidism that later progressed to Graves' ophthalmopathy. CDR3 protein: CSGYRGTLNEQFF. In DNA form, the CDR3 reads TGCAGTGGGTACCGGGGGACGCTTAATGAGCAGTTCTTC.